A single sample gave rise to the 9 T cell receptor beta chains below, sequenced in a study of T cells after yellow fever vaccination. Each CDR3 protein gets one entry after TCRdb re-called the 5' RACE reads with MiXCR. This table holds roughly 320,000 distinct CDR3 sequences, about 10% found once. Sequencing was performed on CD4+ T cells sorted from PBMCs, taken 45 days after the yellow fever booster vaccination. The receptors originated from a man aged 18 to 29 who received the YFV17D yellow fever vaccine.

This clonotype was found many times. The chain couples TRBV14 to TRBJ1-4; 11 bases fit TRBD1. Germline CDR1 and CDR2: SGHDN and FVKESK. This CDR3 region has 14 residues. V lost 5 bases to trimming and J lost 7 bases; unmatched junction nucleotides: 3. CDR3 DNA sequence: TGTGCCAGCAGCGTAGGGACAGGGGGTGAAAAACTGTTTTTT. This translates into CASSVGTGGEKLFF.

This chain uses TRBV4-3 with TRBJ2-1, with 11 bases aligning to TRBD2. Germline V gene data show CDR1 as LGHNA and CDR2 as YSLEER. V lost 2 bases and J lost 8; bases outside the gene matches: 5. This CDR3 has 15 residues. CDR3: CASSQISGGAYEQFF. CDR3 nucleotide sequence: TGCGCCAGCAGCCAAATTAGCGGGGGGGCCTATGAGCAGTTCTTC.

This clonotype was observed a few times. The V and J genes are TRBV20-1 and TRBJ1-6, with 9 bases lining up with TRBD1. The CDR3 covers 14 residues. V lost 5 bases, J lost 5 bases, and 4 bases stayed unmatched. From germline, CDR1 is DFQATT and CDR2 SNEGSKA (reference sequence). The CDR3 DNA reads TGCAGTGCTGCCCGGGACAGGGATAATTCACCCCTCCACTTT. It specifies CSAARDRDNSPLHF.

This clonotype was seen more than once but under ten times. CDR3 amino acids: CASTRDRQETQYF. The CDR3 nucleotides are TGTGCCAGCACCCGGGACCGCCAAGAGACCCAGTACTTC. This chain uses TRBV7-2 with TRBJ2-5; D may correspond to TRBD1 or TRBD2 (5 bases each). V was clipped by 7 bases and J by 1 base, with 10 bases between them. The CDR3 is 13 amino acids. CDR1 and CDR2 (germline): SGHTA, FQGNSA.

Many counts were recorded for this clonotype. The genes are TRBV5-1 and TRBJ1-3; D is unresolved. Trimming stripped 0 bases from V and 0 bases from J, with 7 bases between. From germline, CDR1 is SGHRS and CDR2 YFSETQ. This CDR3 has 15 residues. This CDR3 reads CASSLDGYSGNTIYF. The CDR3 DNA follows: TGCGCCAGCAGCTTGGACGGATACTCTGGAAACACCATATATTTT.

The chain couples TRBV11-2 to TRBJ2-3; 7 nucleotides agree with TRBD1. J was trimmed by 1 base and V by 1 base; bases with no gene match: 5. This CDR3 contains 16 residues. The germline V gene encodes CDR1 SGHAT and CDR2 FQNNGV. CDR3 nucleotide sequence: TGTGCCAGCAGCTTAGTCACAGGGGCCCGCACAGATACGCAGTATTTT. Its translation: CASSLVTGARTDTQYF.

V and J are TRBV5-1 and TRBJ2-5; D may match TRBD1 or TRBD2 (5 bases each). V was trimmed by 6 bases and J by 1 base, leaving 19 bases between them. The CDR3 is 16 amino acids. Germline V gene data show CDR1 as SGHRS and CDR2 as YFSETQ. The CDR3 sequence: CASNGSPGRIQETQYF. CDR3 bases: TGCGCCAGCAACGGATCCCCGGGACGTATCCAAGAGACCCAGTACTTC. The variable domain in full, completed from reference TRBV5-1 and TRBJ2-5, reads KAGVTQTPRYLIKTRGQQVTLSCSPISGHRSVSWYQQTPGQGLQFLFEYFSETQRNKGNFPGRFSGRQFSNSRSEMNVSTLELGDSALYLCASNGSPGRIQETQYFGPGTRLLVL.

This clonotype was seen ten or more times. The rearrangement joins TRBV12-3 or TRBV12-4 to TRBJ1-1; possibly TRBD1 for D (5 bases). V lost 6 bases, J lost 10 bases, and 15 bases lay in between. CDR3 length: 12 amino acids. The CDR3 region has the DNA TGTGCCAGCAGCCTCTCGACAGAAGGAGCTTTCTTT. The encoded protein is CASSLSTEGAFF.

This clonotype has more than one count but fewer than ten. The DNA for the CDR3 is TGCGCCAGCAAACTGAGCGGGGTTGAGACCCAGTACTTC. It translates to CASKLSGVETQYF. The chain is built from TRBV10-2 and TRBJ2-5, with 7 bases aligning to TRBD2. Germline CDR1 reads WSHSY; CDR2 reads SAAADI. This CDR3 has 13 amino acids. Trimming removed 7 bases from V and 5 bases from J; junction bases left unmatched: 7.